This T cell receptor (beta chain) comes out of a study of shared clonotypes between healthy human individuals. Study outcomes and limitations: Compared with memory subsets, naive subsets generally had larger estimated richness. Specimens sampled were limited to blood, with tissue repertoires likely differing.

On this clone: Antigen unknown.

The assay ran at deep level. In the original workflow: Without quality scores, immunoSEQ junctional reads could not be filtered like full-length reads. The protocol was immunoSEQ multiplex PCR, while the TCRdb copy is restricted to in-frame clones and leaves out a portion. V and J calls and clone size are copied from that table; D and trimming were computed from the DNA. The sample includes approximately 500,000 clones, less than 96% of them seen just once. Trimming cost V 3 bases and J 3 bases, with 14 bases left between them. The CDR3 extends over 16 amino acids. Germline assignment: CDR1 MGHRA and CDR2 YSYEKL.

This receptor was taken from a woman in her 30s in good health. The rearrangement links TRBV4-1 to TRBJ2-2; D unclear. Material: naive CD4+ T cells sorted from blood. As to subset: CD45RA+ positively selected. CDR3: CASSHNVQDYTGELFF. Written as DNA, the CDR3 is TGCGCCAGCAGCCACAACGTCCAAGACTACACCGGGGAGCTGTTTTTT.